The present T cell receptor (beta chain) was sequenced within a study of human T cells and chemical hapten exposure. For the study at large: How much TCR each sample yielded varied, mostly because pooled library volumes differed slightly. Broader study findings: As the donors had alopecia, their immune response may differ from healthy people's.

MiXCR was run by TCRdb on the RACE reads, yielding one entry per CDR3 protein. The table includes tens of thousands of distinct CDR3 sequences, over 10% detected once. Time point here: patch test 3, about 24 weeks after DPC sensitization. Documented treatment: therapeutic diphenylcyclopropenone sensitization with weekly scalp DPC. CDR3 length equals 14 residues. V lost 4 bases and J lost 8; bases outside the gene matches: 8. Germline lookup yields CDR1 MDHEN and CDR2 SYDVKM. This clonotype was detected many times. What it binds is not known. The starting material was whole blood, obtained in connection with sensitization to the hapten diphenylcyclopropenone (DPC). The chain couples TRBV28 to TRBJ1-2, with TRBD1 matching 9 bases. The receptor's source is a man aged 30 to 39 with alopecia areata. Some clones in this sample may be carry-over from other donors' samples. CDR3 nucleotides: TGTGCCAGCAGTTCCGGGACAGGGTTTGTGGGCTACACCTTC. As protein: CASSSGTGFVGYTF.